This T cell receptor beta chain emerged from a study of blood T cell repertoires in COVID-19. For the study at large: From the United States, Italy and Spain came samples of acute and convalescent COVID-19. The analysed material was cDNA or gDNA that came from T cells, B-cell-depleted T cells, or PBMCs.

Under the authors' procedure: Estimated nucleated cell counts came from reference gene primer amplification. The assay was immunoSEQ multiplex PCR, and TCRdb's table has in-frame clones only and misses some. For V, J and clone size, that table is used; D and trimming come from the DNA. The sample includes over 110,000 clones, about 79% of them seen just once. The CDR3 extends over 13 amino acids. V dropped 3 bases and J dropped 5 bases, with 9 bases sitting between them. Per the germline V gene, CDR1 is LNHNV and CDR2 is YYDKDF (reference sequence). This TCR was recovered from a man between 60 and 75 years old with active or convalescent COVID-19. The rearrangement links TRBV15 to TRBJ2-3; D call uncertain. The sample comprised peripheral blood. CDR3 bases: TGTGCCACCAGCAGCTCACTACGAGATACGCAGTATTTT. Its protein product is CATSSSLRDTQYF.